A selection of T cell receptor beta chains follows, all from one sample in a study of PD-L1 blockade in urothelial cancer. This table comes from immunoSEQ multiplex PCR, and its TCRdb copy is limited to in-frame clones, with some not included. The table lists tens of thousands of clones, about 80% of them singletons, with around 3.4% in the top ten. The sample consisted of PBMCs, taken around atezolizumab (anti-PD-L1) treatment. The receptors were gathered from a man in his 70s with urothelial cancer. The CDR3 runs from the conserved cysteine through the conserved F or W. The D gene is left open where the match is weak. Size tells how often a clone was seen (once, few, many) or the class of an expanded clone, and some rows leave it out.

.	.	TRBV21-1	14	TRBJ1-2	CASSNRDRVYGYTF	TGTGCCAGCAGCAACCGGGACAGGGTCTATGGCTACACCTTC
.	.	TRBV11-1	15	TRBJ2-3	CASSLDSGLTDTQYF	TGTGCCAGCAGCTTAGATAGCGGACTCACAGATACGCAGTATTTT
.	.	TRBV2	16	TRBJ1-1	CASRGGQIRMNTEAFF	TGTGCCAGCAGAGGCGGACAGATACGCATGAACACTGAAGCTTTCTTT
TRBD2	.	TRBV11-3	17	TRBJ2-3	CASSPRLAGGDTDTQYF	TGTGCCAGCAGCCCCCGACTAGCGGGAGGTGATACAGATACGCAGTATTTT
TRBD1	.	TRBV7-2	15	TRBJ1-2	CASSLDRGDREGYTF	TGTGCCAGCAGCTTGGACAGGGGGGATAGGGAGGGCTACACCTTC
.	.	TRBV7-2	12	TRBJ2-7	CASSPQGGEQYF	TGTGCCAGCAGCCCGCAGGGGGGCGAGCAGTACTTC
.	once	TRBV20-1	11	TRBJ2-1	CSARWGPEQFF	TGCAGTGCTAGGTGGGGGCCTGAGCAGTTCTTC
TRBD1	.	TRBV28	14	TRBJ1-2	CASSGGQALGGYTF	TGTGCCAGCAGTGGGGGACAGGCCCTCGGGGGCTACACCTTC
.	few	TRBV21-1	16	TRBJ2-2	CASSNRQDPNTGELFF	TGTGCCAGCAGCAACCGACAGGACCCGAACACCGGGGAGCTGTTTTTT
TRBD1	.	TRBV10-2	15	TRBJ1-5	CASSGGQGVFQPQHF	TGCGCCAGCAGTGGGGGACAGGGAGTTTTTCAGCCCCAGCATTTT
.	.	TRBV18	13	TRBJ2-2	CASSTESTGELFF	TGTGCCAGCTCGACAGAGAGCACCGGGGAGCTGTTTTTT
TRBD2	.	TRBV4-2	17	TRBJ2-1	CASSQVGGRASYNEQFF	TGTGCCAGCAGCCAAGTAGGAGGGAGGGCCTCCTACAATGAGCAGTTCTTC
TRBD1	.	TRBV5-1	16	TRBJ2-5	CASSLAGTGSGETQYF	TGCGCCAGCAGCTTGGCCGGGACAGGGTCGGGAGAGACCCAGTACTTC
.	.	TRBV2	14	TRBJ2-5	CASSSTRRVETQYF	TGTGCCAGCAGTTCGACCCGGAGGGTGGAGACCCAGTACTTC
.	.	TRBV19	17	TRBJ1-1	CASSIMGPLGGNTEAFF	TGTGCCAGTAGTATCATGGGACCGTTGGGGGGGAACACTGAAGCTTTCTTT
TRBD2	.	TRBV7-8	12	TRBJ2-1	CASSSGLAGKIF	TGTGCCAGCAGCTCCGGACTAGCGGGGAAAATCTTC
.	.	TRBV11-3	11	TRBJ2-5	CASRSQETQYF	TGTGCCAGCAGGAGCCAAGAGACCCAGTACTTC
TRBD1	.	TRBV7-3	16	TRBJ2-2	CASSPRGQGNTGELFF	TGTGCCAGCAGCCCAAGGGGACAGGGGAACACCGGGGAGCTGTTTTTT
.	many	TRBV11-3	15	TRBJ2-1	CASSLKGGRDNEQFF	TGTGCCAGCAGCTTAAAGGGCGGGCGGGACAATGAGCAGTTCTTC